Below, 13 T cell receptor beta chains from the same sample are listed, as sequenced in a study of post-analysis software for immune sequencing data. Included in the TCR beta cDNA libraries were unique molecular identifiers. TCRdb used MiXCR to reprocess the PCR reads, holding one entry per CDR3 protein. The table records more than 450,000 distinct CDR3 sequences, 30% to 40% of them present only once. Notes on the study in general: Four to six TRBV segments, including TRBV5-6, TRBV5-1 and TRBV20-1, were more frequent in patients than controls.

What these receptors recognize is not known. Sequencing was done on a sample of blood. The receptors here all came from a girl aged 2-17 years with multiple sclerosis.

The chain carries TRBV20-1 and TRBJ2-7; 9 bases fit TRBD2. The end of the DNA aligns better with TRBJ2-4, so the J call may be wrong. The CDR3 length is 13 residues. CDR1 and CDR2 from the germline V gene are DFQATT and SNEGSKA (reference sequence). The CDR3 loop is CSARRGGENIQYF. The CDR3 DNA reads TGCAGTGCTAGACGCGGGGGGGAAAACATTCAGTACTTC.

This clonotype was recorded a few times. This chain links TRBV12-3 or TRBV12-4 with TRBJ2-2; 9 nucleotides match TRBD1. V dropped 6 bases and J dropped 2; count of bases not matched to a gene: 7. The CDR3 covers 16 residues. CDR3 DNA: TGTGCCAGCAGCTACGGGACAGGGTCCAACACCGGGGAGCTGTTTTTT. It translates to CASSYGTGSNTGELFF.

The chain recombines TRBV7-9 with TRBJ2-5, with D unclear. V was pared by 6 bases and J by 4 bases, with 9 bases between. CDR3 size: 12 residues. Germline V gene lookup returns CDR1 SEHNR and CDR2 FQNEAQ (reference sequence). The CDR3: CASSSLGETQYF. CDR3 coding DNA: TGTGCCAGCAGTTCGTTGGGAGAGACCCAGTACTTC.

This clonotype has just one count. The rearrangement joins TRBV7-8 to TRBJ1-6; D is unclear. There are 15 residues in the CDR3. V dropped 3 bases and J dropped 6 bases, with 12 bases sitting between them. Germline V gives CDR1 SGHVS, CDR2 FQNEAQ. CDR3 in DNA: TGTGCCAGCAGCTTGGGAGGTGCTCCTAATTCACCCCTCCACTTT. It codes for CASSLGGAPNSPLHF.

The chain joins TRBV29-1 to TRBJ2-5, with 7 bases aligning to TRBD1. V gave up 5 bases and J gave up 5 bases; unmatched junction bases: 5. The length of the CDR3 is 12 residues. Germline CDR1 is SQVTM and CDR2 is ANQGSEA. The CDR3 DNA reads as TGCAGCGTTTCGGACAGGCCGGAGACCCAGTACTTC. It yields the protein CSVSDRPETQYF.

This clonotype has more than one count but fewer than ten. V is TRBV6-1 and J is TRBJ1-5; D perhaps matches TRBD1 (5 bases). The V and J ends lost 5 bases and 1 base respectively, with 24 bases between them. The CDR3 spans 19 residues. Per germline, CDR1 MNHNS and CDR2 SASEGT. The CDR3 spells CASSQTLPGTHRSNQPQHF. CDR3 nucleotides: TGTGCCAGCAGTCAAACACTGCCGGGGACTCATCGGAGCAATCAGCCCCAGCATTTT.

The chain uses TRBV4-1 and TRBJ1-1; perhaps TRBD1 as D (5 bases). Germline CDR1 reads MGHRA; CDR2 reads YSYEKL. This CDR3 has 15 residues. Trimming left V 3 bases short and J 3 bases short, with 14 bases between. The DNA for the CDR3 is TGCGCCAGCAGCCATCCCGGGACGTCTGACACTGAAGCTTTCTTT. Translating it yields CASSHPGTSDTEAFF.

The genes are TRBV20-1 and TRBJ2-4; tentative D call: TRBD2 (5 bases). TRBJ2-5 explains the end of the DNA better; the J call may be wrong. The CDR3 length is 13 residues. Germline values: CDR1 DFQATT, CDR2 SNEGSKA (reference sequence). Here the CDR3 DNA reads TGCAGTGCTAGCTCGGGGATCCAAGAGACCCAGTACTTC. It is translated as CSASSGIQETQYF.

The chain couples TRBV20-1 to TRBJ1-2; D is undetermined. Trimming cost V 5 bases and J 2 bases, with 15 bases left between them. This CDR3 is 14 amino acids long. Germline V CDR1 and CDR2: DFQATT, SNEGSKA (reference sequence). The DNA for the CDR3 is TGCAGTGCTGGGCCAGGCGTGGCGAACTATGGCTACACCTTC. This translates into CSAGPGVANYGYTF.

DNA of the CDR3: TGTGCCAGCAGCTCGACCGGGGCACCACGGACGGAGCAGTTCTTC. Translated: CASSSTGAPRTEQFF. The chain has TRBV7-9 and TRBJ2-1, with D perhaps assigned TRBD1 or TRBD2 (5 bases each). Germline V gene data show CDR1 as SEHNR and CDR2 as FQNEAQ (reference sequence). V was pared by 4 bases and J by 10 bases, with 20 bases between. The CDR3 is made up of 15 amino acids.

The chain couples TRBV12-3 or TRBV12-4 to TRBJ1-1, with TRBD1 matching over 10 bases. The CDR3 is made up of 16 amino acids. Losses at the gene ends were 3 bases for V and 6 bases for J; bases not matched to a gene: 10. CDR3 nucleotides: TGTGCCAGCAGTTTTGGGGACAGGGGTAGTGAGGCTGAAGCTTTCTTT. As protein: CASSFGDRGSEAEAFF.

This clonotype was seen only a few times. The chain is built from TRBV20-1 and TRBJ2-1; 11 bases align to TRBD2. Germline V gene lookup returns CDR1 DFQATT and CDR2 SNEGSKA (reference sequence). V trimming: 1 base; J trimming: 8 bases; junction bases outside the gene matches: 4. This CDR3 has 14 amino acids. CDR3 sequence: CSARVSGGAYEQFF. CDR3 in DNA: TGCAGTGCTAGAGTTAGCGGGGGGGCTTATGAGCAGTTCTTC.

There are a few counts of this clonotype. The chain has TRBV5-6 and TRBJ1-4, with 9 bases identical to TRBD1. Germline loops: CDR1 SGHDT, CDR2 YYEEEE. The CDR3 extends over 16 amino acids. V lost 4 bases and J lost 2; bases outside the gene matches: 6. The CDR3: CASSPGTGRTNEKLFF. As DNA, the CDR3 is TGTGCCAGCAGCCCCGGGACAGGGAGGACTAATGAAAAACTGTTTTTT.